This T cell receptor (beta chain) was obtained from a study of CD8 T cells in ankylosing spondylitis (TCRdb year 2017). Looking at the study overall: The study set out to find disease-linked TCR variants by profiling T cell receptor beta repertoires in ankylosing spondylitis patients and healthy donors. In total, the full study cohort was made up of 85 to 140 healthy donors and roughly 27 ankylosing spondylitis patients. Samples of peripheral blood were taken, and for ankylosing spondylitis patients, synovial fluid was collected as well.

As for this clonotype: It has no known antigen specificity. Nothing much larger sits one base from this clone, and base qualities are not available.

Overall results and qualifications from the work: The disease-linked clones were reported as significantly enriched in matched synovial fluid samples from ankylosing spondylitis patients. A CD8+ phenotype was shown by the disease-linked clones, which were found at relatively low frequencies in peripheral blood. Blood from ankylosing spondylitis patients appeared to be characterized by a TCR beta motif composed of under 10 highly homologous amino acid variants. Some TCR beta motif variants had previously been reported in synovial fluid and blood of reactive arthritis patients, which suggested common disease-initiation mechanisms.

The instrument was an Illumina HiSeq 2500. Quantitative 5'-RACE with molecular barcodes was used to prepare TCR beta libraries. The original methods were these. To identify disease-linked TCR variants, a new computational method was used, one built on a probabilistic model of VDJ rearrangement. The public reads were run again by TCRdb, first through fastp at Q25 and then through MiXCR, and only productive beta chains were kept. Each CDR3 protein appears once, grouped with its most common genes and DNA. The V and J calls come from TCRdb's annotation, not from the publication. The sample contains approximately 300,000 distinct CDR3 sequences, 6.5% to 10% of them found a single time. Approximately 15% of the sample comes from the top ten. There are 15 amino acids in the CDR3, from cysteine to phenylalanine inclusive. Only the CDR3 part of the read is kept: 45 bases, read in frame from the first base. Trimming leaves V shorter by 8 bases and J shorter by 10 bases, with the junction holding 12 bases beyond the gene matches.

Here the chain combines TRBV12-3 or TRBV12-4 and TRBJ1-6; the junction holds 9 bases that match TRBD1. Sequencing was done on a sample of blood, either unsorted or a sorted T cell fraction (not recorded which). The sequence came from a male donor with ankylosing spondylitis. The DNA sequence is TGTGCCAGCTCGTCAGTCGGACAGGGGATATCACCCCTCCACTTT. Its coded protein is CASSSVGQGISPLHF.